Sequencing of this T cell receptor beta chain was carried out in a study of CD8 T cells in Susac syndrome. From blood CD8+ and CD4+ T cells, the TCR beta chain was sequenced. Bulk CD8+ and CD4+ cells came from magnetic negative isolation; CD8+ TEMRA by FACS. RNA in amounts of 0.5 to 1 ug was reverse transcribed with random hexamers. TCRdb reanalysed the immunoSEQ multiplex PCR reads using MiXCR and keeps one entry per CDR3 protein. Of 73,000 or so distinct CDR3 sequences listed, roughly 95% were seen once; the top ten hold 0.35% to 0.4%. This TCR was sampled from a human donor with multiple sclerosis. The sequenced material came from CD8+ T cells from PBMCs.

The CDR3 protein is CASSLIQGGYDGYTF. The DNA for the CDR3 is TGTGCCAGCAGCTTAATACAGGGGGGTTACGATGGCTACACCTTC. The V call is TRBV13, the J call TRBJ1-2; 8 bases fit TRBD1. Germline values: CDR1 PRHDT, CDR2 FYEKMQ (reference sequence). The CDR3 consists of 15 residues. The J segment lost 6 bases and the V segment lost 2 bases, leaving 8 bases of the junction unmatched.